This TCR beta chain was identified in a study of patients and donors after allogeneic stem cell transplantation. Trimming cost V 5 bases and J 6 bases; bases outside gene matches: 7. Per germline, CDR1 MGHRA and CDR2 YSYEKL. This CDR3 has 14 amino acids. TCRdb ran MiXCR on the RT-PCR reads and lists one entry per CDR3 protein. This sample has roughly 960,000 distinct CDR3 sequences; approximately 19% occur once, and the top ten carry approximately 5.9%. The sequence derives from a human donor who was either an allogeneic HSCT recipient or a stem cell or donor lymphocyte infusion donor (not recorded which). It is not recorded whose cells these are; they may come from a transplant donor. V gene TRBV4-1 combines with J gene TRBJ2-7; 10 bases fit TRBD1. Sequencing was done on a sample of blood, either unsorted or a sorted T cell fraction (not recorded which). The CDR3 loop reads CASSFGTGASEQYF. CDR3 nucleotides: TGCGCCAGCAGCTTCGGGACAGGGGCAAGCGAGCAGTACTTC.